A selection of T cell receptor beta chains follows, all from one sample in a study of CD8 T cells in Susac syndrome. TCRdb independently ran MiXCR on the immunoSEQ multiplex PCR reads; one entry per CDR3 protein. The sample lists under 350,000 distinct CDR3 sequences, about 92% occurring once. The material sequenced was CD4+ T cells from PBMCs. The receptor source for this set is a human donor with multiple sclerosis. CDR3s include the opening cysteine and the closing phenylalanine or tryptophan. The D gene is left open where the match is weak. Some rows have no size entry. The others give once, few or many, or a class for an expanded clone.

TRBJ2-3	TRBV7-8	NA	NA	TGTGCCAGCAGATTACTTGTATTGGGGGCAGATACGCAGTATTTT	CASRLLVLGADTQYF
TRBJ2-1	TRBV12-3/TRBV12-4	TRBD2	once	TGTGCCAGCGCCCGGGACTACTACAATGAGCAGTTCTTC	CASARDYYNEQFF
TRBJ2-5	TRBV2	TRBD2	NA	TGTGCCAGCAGTGAGCGCAAGCGGGGGGGCCTGGAGACCCAGTACTTC	CASSERKRGGLETQYF
TRBJ1-2	TRBV30	NA	NA	TGTGCCTGGAGTGTAGTGACAGGAAGCGGCTACACCTTC	CAWSVVTGSGYTF
TRBJ1-1	TRBV14	NA	NA	TGTGCCAGCGGCTACTACGAGAAGTCTGAAGCTTTCTTT	CASGYYEKSEAFF
TRBJ2-5	TRBV19	TRBD2	NA	TGTGCCAGTAGTATAGCATGGGGGGCGGGAGGACTTCAAGAGACCCAGTACTTC	CASSIAWGAGGLQETQYF
TRBJ1-1	TRBV7-9	NA	NA	TGTGCCAGCAATAGAGCCGAGAACACTGAAGCTTTCTTT	CASNRAENTEAFF
TRBJ1-2	TRBV7-2	NA	once	TGTGCCAGCAGCTACAGGGTTCGGGATGGCTACACCTTC	CASSYRVRDGYTF
TRBJ2-4	TRBV9	NA	once	TGTGCCAGCAGTGTTACAGACAGCGATGGAAACATTCAGTACTTC	CASSVTDSDGNIQYF
TRBJ2-5	TRBV5-1	TRBD2	NA	TGCGCCAGCAAGACCGGGACTAGCGGGCGTCCTCAAGAGACCCAGTACTTC	CASKTGTSGRPQETQYF
TRBJ2-1	TRBV30	TRBD2	NA	TGTGCCTGGAGTGTGATGCAACTAGCGGGGTACAATGAGCAGTTCTTC	CAWSVMQLAGYNEQFF
TRBJ1-1	TRBV5-1	TRBD1	NA	TGCGCCAGCAGCTTGGTTATGGGGGACAGGGGGAACACTGAAGCTTTCTTT	CASSLVMGDRGNTEAFF
TRBJ2-1	TRBV19	TRBD2	NA	TGTGCCAGTAGTTTTAACACGGAACTAGCGAAGCAGTTCTTC	CASSFNTELAKQFF
TRBJ1-3	TRBV27	NA	once	TGTGCCAGCGGTCGGCAGGGTGTGGGAAACACCATATATTTT	CASGRQGVGNTIYF
TRBJ1-5	TRBV20-1	TRBD1	once	TGCAGTGCTAGAATCAGGGGGCTCTCGCCCCAGCATTTT	CSARIRGLSPQHF
TRBJ1-2	TRBV30	NA	NA	TGTGCCTGGAGTGTAAGGGGAATCATGAGAGGCTACACCTTC	CAWSVRGIMRGYTF
TRBJ2-1	TRBV18	NA	NA	TGTGCCAGCTCAGTCTCCTATCGGGGCTCCTACAATGAGCAGTTCTTC	CASSVSYRGSYNEQFF
TRBJ1-1	TRBV19	NA	NA	TGTGCCAGTAGTGGAACGATAAACACTGAAGCTTTCTTT	CASSGTINTEAFF
TRBJ2-1	TRBV9	NA	once	TGTGCCAGCAGCGTAGGGGTGGGGAGCTACAATGAGCAGTTCTTC	CASSVGVGSYNEQFF
TRBJ2-1	TRBV5-1	TRBD1	NA	TGCGCCAGCAGCTCGGTCCGGGACAGTCCGGTCTTGGAGCAGTTCTTC	CASSSVRDSPVLEQFF
TRBJ1-5	TRBV20-1	TRBD1	NA	TGCAGTGCTAGGATAGGGGGCAGACAGCCCCAGCATTTT	CSARIGGRQPQHF
TRBJ2-5	TRBV20-1	NA	NA	TGCAGTGCTAGTCCCGAGCGGGAGACCCAGTACTTC	CSASPERETQYF
TRBJ1-3	TRBV30	NA	NA	TGTGCCTGGAGGGGACCGGGGATTCGGAACACCATATATTTT	CAWRGPGIRNTIYF
TRBJ2-1	TRBV30	NA	NA	TGTGCCTGGAGGCAGGATTACAATGAGCAGTTCTTC	CAWRQDYNEQFF
TRBJ2-7	TRBV7-2	NA	NA	TGTGCCAGCAGCCCCAATCCGGGCTACGAGCAGTACTTC	CASSPNPGYEQYF
TRBJ1-6	TRBV7-9	NA	NA	TGTGCCAGCAGCTTAGTGGATTCACCCCTCCACTTT	CASSLVDSPLHF
TRBJ2-3	TRBV5-1	TRBD2	once	TGCGCCAGCAGCTTGGTTTCGGCTAGCGGGTTGTCGGCGAGGACAGATACGCAGTATTTT	CASSLVSASGLSARTDTQYF
TRBJ2-7	TRBV6-1	TRBD2	NA	TGTGCCAGCAGTGAAGCTTTGGGCGGGAGCTCCTACGAGCAGTACTTC	CASSEALGGSSYEQYF
TRBJ2-3	TRBV28	TRBD2	NA	TGTGCCAGCACCACAGCGGGGGTAGATAGCACAGATACGCAGTATTTT	CASTTAGVDSTDTQYF
TRBJ1-2	TRBV11-3	NA	NA	TGTGCCAGCAGCCGGGGGGGGTCTGGCTACACCTTC	CASSRGGSGYTF
TRBJ2-7	TRBV20-1	TRBD2	NA	TGCAGTGCTCAGCCGGGACTAGCGGGGGCCAGCTCCTACGAGCAGTACTTC	CSAQPGLAGASSYEQYF
TRBJ2-3	TRBV7-8	TRBD2	NA	TGTGCCAGCAGCTATAGCGGGGGGAGGGAAGATACGCAGTATTTT	CASSYSGGREDTQYF
TRBJ2-2	TRBV2	NA	NA	TGTGCCAGCAGGGGATGGAAGGACACAGCCACCGGGGAGCTGTTTTTT	CASRGWKDTATGELFF
TRBJ1-5	TRBV23-1	NA	NA	TGCGCCAGCAGTCAAAGGGATCAGCCCCAGCATTTT	CASSQRDQPQHF
TRBJ1-1	TRBV4-2	NA	NA	TGTGCCAGCAGAACAACCGGGACAATGAACACTGAAGCTTTCTTT	CASRTTGTMNTEAFF
TRBJ2-1	TRBV7-9	TRBD2	NA	TGTGCCAGCAGCCCGGGTAGGTCTAGCGGGACAACTAAGGATGAGCAGTTCTTC	CASSPGRSSGTTKDEQFF
TRBJ2-5	TRBV29-1	NA	once	TGCAGCGTTGGGTCCAGCCAAGAGACCCAGTACTTC	CSVGSSQETQYF
TRBJ2-1	TRBV13	TRBD2	NA	TGTGCCAGCAGCCCCGAGGGCGGGGGGAGGGGGAATGAGCAGTTCTTC	CASSPEGGGRGNEQFF
TRBJ2-3	TRBV5-1	NA	NA	TGCGCCAGCAGCGAAAACCGAAACAGAGATACGCAGTATTTT	CASSENRNRDTQYF
TRBJ1-1	TRBV5-6	NA	NA	TGTGCCAGCAGCTTGACAGGGCGGATGAACACTGAAGCTTTCTTT	CASSLTGRMNTEAFF
TRBJ2-7	TRBV6-1	NA	NA	TGTGCCACCGATATAAACTACGACTCCTACGAGCAGTACTTC	CATDINYDSYEQYF
TRBJ1-2	TRBV29-1	NA	NA	TGCAGCGTTGAAGTAGGCCCGGGACTGAACACGAGGGGCTACACCTTC	CSVEVGPGLNTRGYTF
TRBJ2-7	TRBV7-3	TRBD2	NA	TGTGCCAGCTCGACGACGGGGGGTTCCCTCGAGCAGTACTTC	CASSTTGGSLEQYF
TRBJ1-1	TRBV29-1	NA	NA	TGCAGCGTTGAAGGGACCGCGGGACCCCGTTTCTTT	CSVEGTAGPRFF
TRBJ1-2	TRBV7-9	TRBD1	NA	TGTGCCAGCAGCTTAGGCACAGGGGGCGGCCTCTCCGGCTACACCTTC	CASSLGTGGGLSGYTF
TRBJ2-3	TRBV9	TRBD1	NA	TGTGCCAGCAGCGCCCGACAGGGGGGGCTCACAGATACGCAGTATTTT	CASSARQGGLTDTQYF
TRBJ2-1	TRBV4-2	TRBD2	NA	TGTGCCAGCAGCCGGCCTAGCGGGGAGACCAATGAGCAGTTCTTC	CASSRPSGETNEQFF
TRBJ1-2	TRBV19	NA	NA	TGTGCCAGTAGTATGAATGCTGGGGTAACTAGTGGCTACACCTTC	CASSMNAGVTSGYTF
TRBJ1-1	TRBV29-1	NA	once	TGCAGCGTTACCACGGGAAGGGCGGGAGCTTTCTTT	CSVTTGRAGAFF
TRBJ2-5	TRBV14	NA	few	TGTGCCAGCAGTCACTCCGGTGGGACCCAGTACTTC	CASSHSGGTQYF